This record concerns one T cell receptor beta chain sequence. Its antigen is undetermined. The V gene's germline CDR1 is SEHNR and CDR2 FQNEAQ (reference sequence). The CDR3 runs to 13 residues. Trimming pared 3 bases from V and 5 bases from J, leaving 7 bases between. The data were taken from a study of shared clonotypes between healthy human individuals. Broader study findings: Compared with clonotypes that all four donors shared, non-shared clonotypes had lower generation probabilities.

Method: immunoSEQ multiplex PCR; TCRdb's copy keeps in-frame clones and lacks some. Of around 1.5 million clones detected, 98% appear once; the ten largest clones hold around 0.45%. V gene TRBV7-9 combines with J gene TRBJ1-4, with unresolved D. This sequence was found in a man under 40 in good health. The material sequenced was naive CD4+ T cells sorted from blood. The subset here: CD45RA+ positively selected. CDR3 in amino acids: CASSFLLNEKLFF. The CDR3 nucleotides read TGTGCCAGCAGCTTTCTCCTGAATGAAAAACTGTTTTTT. Full variable domain (missing parts from reference TRBV7-9 and TRBJ1-4): DTGVSQNPRHKITKRGQNVTFRCDPISEHNRLYWYRQTLGQGPEFLTYFQNEAQLEKSRLLSDRFSAERPKGSFSTLEIQRTEQGDSAMYLCASSFLLNEKLFFGSGTQLSVL.